These 26 T cell receptor beta chains share one sample of origin, sequenced in a study of OX40 agonist ivuxolimab in advanced cancers. Method: immunoSEQ multiplex PCR; TCRdb's copy keeps in-frame clones and lacks some. Here the sample spans about 89,000 clones, more than 70% being singletons. Sequenced here: CD4+ or CD8+ T cells sorted from blood, sampled in a trial of the OX40 agonist ivuxolimab. Receptors originate from an adult with an advanced solid tumor such as melanoma, head and neck, liver or kidney cancer.

This clone was counted a single time. V and J are TRBV19 and TRBJ1-6, with a weak D call TRBD1 (5 bases). The germline CDR1 and CDR2 sequences are LNHDA and SQIVND (reference sequence). Trimming took 11 bases from V and 6 from J, leaving 20 bases between them. The CDR3 runs to 15 residues. In DNA form, the CDR3 reads TGTGCCTCAACAGCCGTAGGGGAAGCTAATTCACCCCTCCACTTT. As protein: CASTAVGEANSPLHF.

The chain combines TRBV7-3 with TRBJ1-2; D is uncertain. Germline V CDR1 and CDR2: SGHTA, FQGTGA. V lost 4 bases and J 8 bases, leaving 14 bases between the germline ends. The CDR3 has 13 amino acids. CDR3 in DNA: TGTGCCAGCAGCTACTCCCAGTATAAGGGCTACACCTTC. Translated, it gives CASSYSQYKGYTF.

The chain couples TRBV7-9 to TRBJ2-2; perhaps TRBD2 as D (5 bases). CDR1 SEHNR and CDR2 FQNEAQ come from the germline V gene (reference sequence). The CDR3 totals 12 residues. V lost 4 bases, J lost 5 bases, and 5 bases lay in between. The CDR3 protein is CASSSGTGELFF. DNA for the CDR3: TGTGCCAGCAGCTCGGGGACCGGGGAGCTGTTTTTT.

The V call is TRBV30, the J call TRBJ2-1; tentatively, D is TRBD2 (6 bases). Between the trimmed V and J ends, which lost 1 base and 4 bases, there was a span of 11 bases. Germline V gene data show CDR1 as GTSNPN and CDR2 as SVGIG (reference sequence). The CDR3 is 14 residues long. CDR3 sequence reads: CAWSGGVPYNEQFF. DNA for the CDR3: TGTGCCTGGAGTGGGGGGGTCCCGTACAATGAGCAGTTCTTC.

The rearrangement uses TRBV11-1 and TRBJ2-7, with D possibly being TRBD1 (6 bases). The V end lost 1 base, the J end lost 3 bases, and 16 bases lay between the germline ends. The CDR3 has 16 amino acids. The germline CDR1 and CDR2 sequences are SGHAT and FQDESV (reference sequence). The CDR3 is CASSLDSWQGNYEQYF. CDR3 DNA: TGTGCCAGCAGCTTAGATAGTTGGCAGGGGAACTACGAGCAGTACTTC. Drawing the rest from reference TRBV11-1 and TRBJ2-7, the complete variable domain is EAEVAQSPRYKITEKSQAVAFWCDPISGHATLYWYRQILGQGPELLVQFQDESVVDDSQLPKDRFSAERLKGVDSTLKIQPAELGDSAMYLCASSLDSWQGNYEQYFGPGTRLTVT.

This sequence joins TRBV30 and TRBJ1-1; D is perhaps TRBD1 (5 bases). The ends were cut back, 2 bases at V and 0 bases at J, with 10 bases in the middle. Per germline, CDR1 GTSNPN and CDR2 SVGIG (reference sequence). The CDR3 length is 14 residues. CDR3 nucleotide sequence: TGTGCCTGGAGTAAGACAGCTATGAACACTGAAGCTTTCTTT. As protein: CAWSKTAMNTEAFF.

The chain has TRBV27 and TRBJ2-5; the match to TRBD2 covers 8 bases. The CDR3 runs 13 residues. V was clipped by 2 bases and J by 5 bases; unmatched bases: 1. CDR1 and CDR2 (germline): MNHEY, SMNVEV (reference sequence). The CDR3 sequence is CASSLVAGETQYF. In DNA, the CDR3 is TGTGCCAGCAGTTTAGTAGCGGGGGAGACCCAGTACTTC.

The rearrangement uses TRBV2 and TRBJ1-1; tentative D call: TRBD1 (5 bases). CDR1 SNHLY and CDR2 FYNNEI come from the germline V gene. Trimming stripped 6 bases from V and 0 bases from J, with 8 bases between. The CDR3 is 13 amino acids. For the CDR3, the DNA is TGTGCCAGCAGCCGGGACTTGAACACTGAAGCTTTCTTT. This translates into CASSRDLNTEAFF.

The chain links TRBV5-4 to TRBJ1-3, with 10 nucleotides matching TRBD1. The CDR3 totals 15 residues. Germline-derived CDR1 and CDR2 are SGHNT and YYREEE (reference sequence). V shed 4 bases and J 2 bases; nucleotides not matched to a gene: 3. CDR3: CASSPGTGAGNTIYF. The DNA of the CDR3 is TGTGCCAGCAGCCCAGGGACAGGGGCTGGAAACACCATATATTTT. Full variable domain (missing parts from reference TRBV5-4 and TRBJ1-3): ETGVTQSPTHLIKTRGQQVTLRCSSQSGHNTVSWYQQALGQGPQFIFQYYREEENGRGNFPPRFSGLQFPNYSSELNVNALELDDSALYLCASSPGTGAGNTIYFGEGSWLTVV.

The chain carries TRBV28 and TRBJ2-7, with TRBD1 matching over 9 bases. The CDR3 loop spans 14 amino acids. The V gene end was trimmed by 1 base and the J gene end by 7 bases; junction bases not matched to a gene: 5. Germline loops: CDR1 MDHEN, CDR2 SYDVKM. The CDR3 nucleotides are TGTGCCAGCAGTTTATCCAGGGGACAGGGAGAGCAGTACTTC. Translation: CASSLSRGQGEQYF.

The chain combines TRBV11-2 with TRBJ2-1; 8 bases match TRBD1. This CDR3 region has 16 residues. After removal of 3 bases from V and 7 bases from J, the junction contained 11 bases not matched to a gene. Germline V CDR1 and CDR2: SGHAT, FQNNGV. CDR3 sequence (DNA): TGTGCCAGCAGCTTTTGGAGTGGACAGGGAGATAATGAGCAGTTCTTC. This translates into CASSFWSGQGDNEQFF.

The DNA of the CDR3 is TGCAGCGTTGATGGGCTGGGGCACTATGGCTACACCTTC. It specifies CSVDGLGHYGYTF. The chain carries TRBV29-1 and TRBJ1-2; tentatively, D is TRBD1 (5 bases). Trimming stripped 3 bases from V and 3 bases from J, with 11 bases between. The germline gives CDR1 SQVTM, CDR2 ANQGSEA. The CDR3 has 13 residues.

This chain connects TRBV4-1 to TRBJ2-1; D unclear. The CDR3 contains 16 residues. V was shortened by 1 base and J by 4 bases, with 14 bases between the two germline ends. Germline V lookup: CDR1 MGHRA, CDR2 YSYEKL. CDR3 region: CASSQVNPTSYNEQFF. CDR3 in DNA: TGCGCCAGCAGCCAAGTTAACCCTACTTCTTACAATGAGCAGTTCTTC.

The rearrangement joins TRBV30 to TRBJ1-2, with no clear D. In germline, CDR1 is GTSNPN, CDR2 SVGIG (reference sequence). V was shortened by 3 bases and J by 7 bases, with 12 bases between the two germline ends. The CDR3 is 12 amino acids. CDR3 residues: CAWRREGSGYTF. CDR3 DNA: TGTGCCTGGAGGAGAGAGGGAAGTGGCTACACCTTC.

The chain recombines TRBV11-1 with TRBJ2-5, with a weak D call TRBD1 (6 bases). This CDR3 is 16 amino acids long. Germline values: CDR1 SGHAT, CDR2 FQDESV (reference sequence). V was pared by 1 base and J by 0 bases, with 12 bases between. Here the CDR3 DNA reads TGTGCCAGCAGCTTAGGCAGGACAGTGTACCAAGAGACCCAGTACTTC. The encoded protein is CASSLGRTVYQETQYF.

This chain joins TRBV7-2 and TRBJ1-4, with a weak D call TRBD1 (5 bases). Trimming stripped 5 bases from V and 6 bases from J, with 13 bases between. The CDR3 consists of 14 residues. The V gene's germline CDR1 is SGHTA and CDR2 FQGNSA. CDR3 sequence reads: CASSRDSSDEKLFF. The CDR3 region has the DNA TGTGCCAGCAGCCGAGACAGTTCGGATGAAAAACTGTTTTTT.

The rearrangement uses TRBV13 and TRBJ2-1; 9 bases fit TRBD2. Per the germline V gene, CDR1 is PRHDT and CDR2 is FYEKMQ (reference sequence). V shed 0 bases and J 10 bases; nucleotides not matched to a gene: 13. This CDR3 is 17 amino acids long. As DNA, the CDR3 is TGTGCCAGCAGCTTAGGGTTTCGGCTAGCGGGGTCAATGGAGCAGTTCTTC. This gives the protein CASSLGFRLAGSMEQFF.

The V and J genes are TRBV9 and TRBJ2-1, with D unresolved. Germline V gene lookup returns CDR1 SGDLS and CDR2 YYNGEE. V shed 4 bases and J shed 10 bases, with 9 bases lying between them. There are 11 residues in the CDR3. CDR3 nucleotide sequence: TGTGCCAGCAGCCGAGATAGGGAGCAGTTCTTC. Protein sequence: CASSRDREQFF.

The chain couples TRBV2 to TRBJ2-1, with D unclear. The CDR3 contains 11 residues. The V gene lost 4 bases and the J gene lost 9 bases, with 7 bases spanning the gap. Germline loops: CDR1 SNHLY, CDR2 FYNNEI. CDR3 protein: CASSGLLEQFF. Here the CDR3 DNA reads TGTGCCAGCAGTGGACTCCTTGAGCAGTTCTTC. The full variable domain, its missing parts supplied by reference TRBV2 and TRBJ2-1, is EPEVTQTPSHQVTQMGQEVILRCVPISNHLYFYWYRQILGQKVEFLVSFYNNEISEKSEIFDDQFSVERPDGSNFTLKIRSTKLEDSAMYFCASSGLLEQFFGPGTRLTVL.

This clone was observed a handful of times. The chain has TRBV2 and TRBJ1-2; perhaps TRBD1 as D (6 bases). The CDR3 length is 15 residues. V was clipped by 5 bases and J by 8 bases, with 21 bases between them. Germline lookup yields CDR1 SNHLY and CDR2 FYNNEI. The CDR3 coding sequence is TGTGCCAGCAGTAAAACAGGGTCCGCAGGAGGGGGCTACACCTTC. Its translation is CASSKTGSAGGGYTF.

The chain employs TRBV6-6 and TRBJ1-5, with D hard to call. The CDR3 is made up of 13 amino acids. V lost 10 bases, J lost 4 bases, and 14 bases lay in between. Germline CDR1 is MNHNY and CDR2 is SVGAGI (reference sequence). The CDR3 is CANGQVSNQPQHF. CDR3 nucleotide sequence: TGTGCCAACGGGCAGGTCTCTAATCAGCCCCAGCATTTT.

This sequence joins TRBV19 and TRBJ1-1; 8 bases line up with TRBD1. The CDR3 covers 13 residues. Germline trimming cut 3 bases from V and 10 bases from J; bases unmatched to any gene: 7. Germline V gene lookup returns CDR1 LNHDA and CDR2 SQIVND (reference sequence). CDR3 nucleotides: TGTGCCAGTAGTATTTCAGGGGGCGGTGGAGCTTTCTTT. Translated: CASSISGGGGAFF.

The V and J genes are TRBV11-3 and TRBJ2-7; 7 bases are shared with TRBD1. Germline CDR1 is SGHNT and CDR2 is YENEEA. V shed 3 bases, J shed 6 bases, and the junction held 11 bases outside the gene matches. This CDR3 comprises 15 residues. The CDR3: CASSFKGQDWFEQYF. The CDR3 nucleotides are TGTGCCAGCAGCTTTAAAGGACAGGACTGGTTCGAGCAGTACTTC.

The chain couples TRBV27 to TRBJ2-3; 11 nucleotides agree with TRBD1. Germline CDR1 is MNHEY and CDR2 is SMNVEV (reference sequence). Trimming removed 5 bases from V and 8 bases from J; junction bases left unmatched: 18. The CDR3 extends over 18 amino acids. The CDR3 DNA follows: TGTGCCAGCAGTCCGCTCCCGGGACAGGGGGTAACCGCGGGTACGCAGTATTTT. It yields the protein CASSPLPGQGVTAGTQYF.

This chain uses TRBV9 with TRBJ2-5, with TRBD1 matching over 8 bases. The J segment lost 5 bases and the V segment lost 1 base, leaving 10 bases of the junction unmatched. Germline V lookup: CDR1 SGDLS, CDR2 YYNGEE. The CDR3 totals 16 residues. CDR3 loop: CASSVSGGRGLETQYF. The CDR3 DNA follows: TGTGCCAGCAGCGTAAGTGGCGGCAGGGGGCTTGAGACCCAGTACTTC.

The chain couples TRBV5-6 to TRBJ2-3; D not certain. Germline values: CDR1 SGHDT, CDR2 YYEEEE. This CDR3 has 11 residues. Trimming stripped 3 bases from V and 3 bases from J, with 2 bases between. This CDR3 is CASSYTDTQYF. The DNA for the CDR3 is TGTGCCAGCAGCTATACAGATACGCAGTATTTT.